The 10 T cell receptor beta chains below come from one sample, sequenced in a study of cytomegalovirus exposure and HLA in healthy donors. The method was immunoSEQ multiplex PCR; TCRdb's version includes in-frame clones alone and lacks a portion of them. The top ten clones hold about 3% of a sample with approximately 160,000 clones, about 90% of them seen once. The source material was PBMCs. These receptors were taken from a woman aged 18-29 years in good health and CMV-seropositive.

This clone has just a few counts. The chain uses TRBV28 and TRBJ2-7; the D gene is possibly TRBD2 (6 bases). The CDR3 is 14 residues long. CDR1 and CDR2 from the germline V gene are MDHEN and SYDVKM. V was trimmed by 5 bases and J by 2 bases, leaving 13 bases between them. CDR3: CASSPREPPYEQYF. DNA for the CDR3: TGTGCCAGCAGTCCCCGGGAGCCCCCCTACGAGCAGTACTTC. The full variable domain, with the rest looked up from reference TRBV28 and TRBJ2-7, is DVKVTQSSRYLVKRTGEKVFLECVQDMDHENMFWYRQDPGLGLRLIYFSYDVKMKEKGDIPEGYSVSREKKERFSLILESASTNQTSMYLCASSPREPPYEQYFGPGTRLTVT.

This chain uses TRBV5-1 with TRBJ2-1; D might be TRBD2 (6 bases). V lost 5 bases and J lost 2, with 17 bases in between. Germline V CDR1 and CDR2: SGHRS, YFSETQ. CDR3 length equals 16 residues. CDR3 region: CASSSGFGSPYNEQFF. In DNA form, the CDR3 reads TGCGCCAGCAGTTCCGGCTTCGGGAGCCCCTACAATGAGCAGTTCTTC.

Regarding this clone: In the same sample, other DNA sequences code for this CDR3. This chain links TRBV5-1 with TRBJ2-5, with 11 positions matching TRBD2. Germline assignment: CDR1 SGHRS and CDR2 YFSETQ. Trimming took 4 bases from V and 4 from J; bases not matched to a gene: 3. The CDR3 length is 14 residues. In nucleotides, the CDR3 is TGCGCCAGCAGCGGCGGACTAGCGGGAGAGACCCAGTACTTC. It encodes CASSGGLAGETQYF. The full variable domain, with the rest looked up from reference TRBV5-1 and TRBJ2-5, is KAGVTQTPRYLIKTRGQQVTLSCSPISGHRSVSWYQQTPGQGLQFLFEYFSETQRNKGNFPGRFSGRQFSNSRSEMNVSTLELGDSALYLCASSGGLAGETQYFGPGTRLLVL.

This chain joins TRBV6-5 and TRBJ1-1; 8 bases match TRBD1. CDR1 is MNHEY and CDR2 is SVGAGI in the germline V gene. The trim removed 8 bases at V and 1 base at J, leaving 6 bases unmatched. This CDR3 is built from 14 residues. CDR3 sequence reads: CASGTGPGNTEAFF. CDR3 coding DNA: TGTGCCAGCGGGACAGGCCCAGGGAACACTGAAGCTTTCTTT.

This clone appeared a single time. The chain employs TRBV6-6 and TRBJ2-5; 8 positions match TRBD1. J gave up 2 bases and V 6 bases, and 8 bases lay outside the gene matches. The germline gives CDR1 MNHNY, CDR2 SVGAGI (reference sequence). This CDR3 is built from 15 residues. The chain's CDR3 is CASSRRQGLQETQYF. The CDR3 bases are TGTGCCAGCAGCCGTAGACAGGGGTTGCAAGAGACCCAGTACTTC.

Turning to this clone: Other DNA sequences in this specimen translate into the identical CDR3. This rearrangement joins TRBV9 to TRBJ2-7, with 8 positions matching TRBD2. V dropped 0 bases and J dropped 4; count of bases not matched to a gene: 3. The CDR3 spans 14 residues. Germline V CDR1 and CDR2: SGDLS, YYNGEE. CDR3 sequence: CASSVAGGPYEQYF. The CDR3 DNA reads TGTGCCAGCAGCGTAGCGGGGGGGCCTTACGAGCAGTACTTC.

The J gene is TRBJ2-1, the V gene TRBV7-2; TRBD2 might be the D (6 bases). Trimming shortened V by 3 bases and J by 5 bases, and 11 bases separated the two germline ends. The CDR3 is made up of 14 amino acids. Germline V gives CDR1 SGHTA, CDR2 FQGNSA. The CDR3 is CASSFPGGDNEQFF. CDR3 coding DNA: TGTGCCAGCAGCTTTCCCGGAGGGGACAATGAGCAGTTCTTC.

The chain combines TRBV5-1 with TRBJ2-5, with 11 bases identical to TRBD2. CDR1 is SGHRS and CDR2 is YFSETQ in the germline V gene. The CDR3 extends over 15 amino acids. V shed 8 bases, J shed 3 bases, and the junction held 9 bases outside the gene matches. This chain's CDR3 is CASLFSGGAKETQYF. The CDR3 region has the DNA TGCGCCAGTCTGTTTAGCGGGGGGGCGAAAGAGACCCAGTACTTC.

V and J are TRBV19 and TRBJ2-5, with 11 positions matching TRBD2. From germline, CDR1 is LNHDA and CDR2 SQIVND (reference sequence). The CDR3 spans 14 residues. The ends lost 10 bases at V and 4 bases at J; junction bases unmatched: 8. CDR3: CATFSGRDGETQYF. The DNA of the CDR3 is TGTGCCACCTTTAGCGGGAGGGATGGAGAGACCCAGTACTTC.

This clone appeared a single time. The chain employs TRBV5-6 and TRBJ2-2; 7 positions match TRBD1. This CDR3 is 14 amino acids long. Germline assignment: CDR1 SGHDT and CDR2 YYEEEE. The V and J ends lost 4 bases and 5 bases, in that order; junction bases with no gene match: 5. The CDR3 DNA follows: TGTGCCAGCAGCCCTTTACAGGGGACCGGGGAGCTGTTTTTT. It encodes CASSPLQGTGELFF.